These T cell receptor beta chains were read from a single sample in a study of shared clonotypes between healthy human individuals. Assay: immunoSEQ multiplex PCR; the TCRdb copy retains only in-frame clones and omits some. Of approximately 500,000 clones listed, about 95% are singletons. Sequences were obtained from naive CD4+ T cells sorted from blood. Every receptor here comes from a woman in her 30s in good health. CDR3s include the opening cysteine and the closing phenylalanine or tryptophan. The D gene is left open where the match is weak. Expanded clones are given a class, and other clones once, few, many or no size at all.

cdr3_nt: TGCGCCAGCAGCATAGCCGGGACTAGCGGGATTGAGCAGTTCTTC
cdr3_aa: CASSIAGTSGIEQFF
clone_size: once
d_call: TRBD2
v_call: TRBV5-1
j_call: TRBJ2-1

cdr3_nt: TGTGCCAGCAGTTACTCTGCGGGAGGGCCACATACGCAGTATTTT
cdr3_aa: CASSYSAGGPHTQYF
clone_size: .
d_call: TRBD2
v_call: TRBV6-5
j_call: TRBJ2-3

cdr3_nt: TGTGCCAGTAGTAAAAATACAGGGAAATTTGTGGAAAAACTGTTTTTT
cdr3_aa: CASSKNTGKFVEKLFF
clone_size: .
d_call: .
v_call: TRBV19
j_call: TRBJ1-4

cdr3_nt: TGTGCCAGCAGCGGGGCCTATGGCTACACCTTC
cdr3_aa: CASSGAYGYTF
clone_size: .
d_call: .
v_call: TRBV9
j_call: TRBJ1-2

cdr3_nt: TGTGCCAGCAGTGGGACTGCTGAGGAGACCCAGTACTTC
cdr3_aa: CASSGTAEETQYF
clone_size: .
d_call: .
v_call: TRBV6-1
j_call: TRBJ2-5

cdr3_nt: TGTGCCAGCAGCATTATAGGGGACAGGGACTATAACTATGGCTACACCTTC
cdr3_aa: CASSIIGDRDYNYGYTF
clone_size: once
d_call: TRBD1
v_call: TRBV6-4
j_call: TRBJ1-2

cdr3_nt: TGCGCCAGCAGCTCAGGGACTAGCGATGCCGGGGAGCTGTTTTTT
cdr3_aa: CASSSGTSDAGELFF
clone_size: .
d_call: TRBD2
v_call: TRBV5-1
j_call: TRBJ2-2

cdr3_nt: TGTGCCAGCTCACCACTCGTTGCGGGAGTCGCTAGTTCCTACAATGAGCAGTTCTTC
cdr3_aa: CASSPLVAGVASSYNEQFF
clone_size: once
d_call: TRBD2
v_call: TRBV18
j_call: TRBJ2-1

cdr3_nt: TGCAGCGGCTCAACTGCTAGCGGGAGCACCCACGAGCAGTACTTC
cdr3_aa: CSGSTASGSTHEQYF
clone_size: .
d_call: TRBD2
v_call: TRBV29-1
j_call: TRBJ2-7

cdr3_nt: TGCGCCAGCAGTGACGGGGGGGGTACAGATACGCAGTATTTT
cdr3_aa: CASSDGGGTDTQYF
clone_size: .
d_call: TRBD2
v_call: TRBV10-1
j_call: TRBJ2-3

cdr3_nt: TGTGCCAGCTCCCCGGGGCGTCTACCGACCGGGGAGCTGTTTTTT
cdr3_aa: CASSPGRLPTGELFF
clone_size: .
d_call: .
v_call: TRBV7-8
j_call: TRBJ2-2

cdr3_nt: TGTGCCAGCAAACCCTTTAGTCTGGGCGGGGGGACCTACGAGCAGTACTTC
cdr3_aa: CASKPFSLGGGTYEQYF
clone_size: .
d_call: TRBD2
v_call: TRBV11-1
j_call: TRBJ2-7

cdr3_nt: TGTGCCAGCAGCGTCGATTTTAGGACAGGGGTGAACGAGCAGTACTTC
cdr3_aa: CASSVDFRTGVNEQYF
clone_size: .
d_call: TRBD1
v_call: TRBV9
j_call: TRBJ2-7

cdr3_nt: TGTGCCAGCAGTGAATGGCGGTCCCGTTCCAATGAGCAGTTCTTC
cdr3_aa: CASSEWRSRSNEQFF
clone_size: .
d_call: .
v_call: TRBV2
j_call: TRBJ2-1

cdr3_nt: TGCAGCGTTGGGCTAGCGGGTAAAAACATTCAGTACTTC
cdr3_aa: CSVGLAGKNIQYF
clone_size: once
d_call: TRBD2
v_call: TRBV29-1
j_call: TRBJ2-4

cdr3_nt: TGTGCCAGCAGCGTCGGGTCTAGCGGGGGAAGCACAGATACGCAGTATTTT
cdr3_aa: CASSVGSSGGSTDTQYF
clone_size: .
d_call: TRBD2
v_call: TRBV9
j_call: TRBJ2-3

cdr3_nt: TGCGCCAGCAGCTTGGATCCCGACCCCCGGGGCCAGCAGTTCTTC
cdr3_aa: CASSLDPDPRGQQFF
clone_size: once
d_call: .
v_call: TRBV5-1
j_call: TRBJ2-1

cdr3_nt: TGTGCCAGCAGCGGCCCTGGTTATCAGCCCCAGCATTTT
cdr3_aa: CASSGPGYQPQHF
clone_size: once
d_call: .
v_call: TRBV6-1
j_call: TRBJ1-5

cdr3_nt: TGTGCCAGCAGCTTAGGTCGGCAGGGGGTTCTTGGTAGGACGCAGTATTTT
cdr3_aa: CASSLGRQGVLGRTQYF
clone_size: .
d_call: TRBD1
v_call: TRBV7-9
j_call: TRBJ2-3

cdr3_nt: TGTGCCTGGAGTACCGGGACAGCCCTGGGCTCCTATAATTCACCCCTCCACTTT
cdr3_aa: CAWSTGTALGSYNSPLHF
clone_size: .
d_call: TRBD1
v_call: TRBV30
j_call: TRBJ1-6

cdr3_nt: TGTGCCACCAACCGGGACAGACTGACGAACACTGAAGCTTTCTTT
cdr3_aa: CATNRDRLTNTEAFF
clone_size: .
d_call: TRBD1
v_call: TRBV2
j_call: TRBJ1-1

cdr3_nt: TGTGCCAGCACCCGAAGGGAGGGGAACACTGAAGCTTTCTTT
cdr3_aa: CASTRREGNTEAFF
clone_size: .
d_call: .
v_call: TRBV6-1
j_call: TRBJ1-1

cdr3_nt: TGTGCCTGGAGTGTAGGCGAGGACTATGGCTACACCTTC
cdr3_aa: CAWSVGEDYGYTF
clone_size: .
d_call: .
v_call: TRBV30
j_call: TRBJ1-2

cdr3_nt: TGTGCCAGCCAACTACACTACAATGAGCAGTTCTTC
cdr3_aa: CASQLHYNEQFF
clone_size: .
d_call: .
v_call: TRBV7-9
j_call: TRBJ2-1

cdr3_nt: TGTGCCAGCAGCTGGATGTCGGGAGCGGACGAGCAGTACTTC
cdr3_aa: CASSWMSGADEQYF
clone_size: .
d_call: .
v_call: TRBV5-4
j_call: TRBJ2-7

cdr3_nt: TGTGCCAGCAGCCCTGCTCAGGGGATTAAAGAAGCTTTCTTT
cdr3_aa: CASSPAQGIKEAFF
clone_size: .
d_call: .
v_call: TRBV11-2
j_call: TRBJ1-1

cdr3_nt: TGTGCCAGCAGTTCCTTCCCGGAGAACACTGAAGCTTTCTTT
cdr3_aa: CASSSFPENTEAFF
clone_size: .
d_call: .
v_call: TRBV27
j_call: TRBJ1-1

cdr3_nt: TGCAGCGTTGAAGATCAAACAGGGAGCTATGGCTACACCTTC
cdr3_aa: CSVEDQTGSYGYTF
clone_size: .
d_call: .
v_call: TRBV29-1
j_call: TRBJ1-2

cdr3_nt: TGTGCCACCAGCAGAGTCCTAGCGGGAGGTGAGCAGTACTTC
cdr3_aa: CATSRVLAGGEQYF
clone_size: once
d_call: TRBD2
v_call: TRBV15
j_call: TRBJ2-7

cdr3_nt: TGTGCCAGCAGGCGACAGCCTCTCGGCGGGGAGCTGTTTTTT
cdr3_aa: CASRRQPLGGELFF
clone_size: .
d_call: .
v_call: TRBV27
j_call: TRBJ2-2

cdr3_nt: TGTGCCAGCAGCATGGCGTGGGTCAATGAGCAGTTCTTC
cdr3_aa: CASSMAWVNEQFF
clone_size: once
d_call: .
v_call: TRBV5-4
j_call: TRBJ2-1

cdr3_nt: TGTGCCAGCAGCGGACTAGCGGGAGGAAAGAATGAGCAGTTCTTC
cdr3_aa: CASSGLAGGKNEQFF
clone_size: .
d_call: TRBD2
v_call: TRBV28
j_call: TRBJ2-1

cdr3_nt: TGTGCCACCAGCAGAGATCGAGGCGGCGTCCCGTACTTC
cdr3_aa: CATSRDRGGVPYF
clone_size: .
d_call: .
v_call: TRBV15
j_call: TRBJ2-5

cdr3_nt: TGTGCCAGCAGTTTACCCGGTGGCTCCTACGAGCAGTACTTC
cdr3_aa: CASSLPGGSYEQYF
clone_size: .
d_call: .
v_call: TRBV28
j_call: TRBJ2-7

cdr3_nt: TGTGCCAGCAGTCGTTCGGGGGCCAATCAGCCCCAGCATTTT
cdr3_aa: CASSRSGANQPQHF
clone_size: .
d_call: .
v_call: TRBV28
j_call: TRBJ1-5

cdr3_nt: TGTGCCAGCAGCTACTCGGCAACAGATACGCAGTATTTT
cdr3_aa: CASSYSATDTQYF
clone_size: .
d_call: .
v_call: TRBV7-3
j_call: TRBJ2-3

cdr3_nt: TGTGCCAGCAGTTCTCCGACAGGGTTGGCCGAGCAGTACTTC
cdr3_aa: CASSSPTGLAEQYF
clone_size: .
d_call: TRBD1
v_call: TRBV28
j_call: TRBJ2-7

cdr3_nt: TGCGCCAGCAGCCCCGGACTAGCGGGAGACGAGCAGTTCTTC
cdr3_aa: CASSPGLAGDEQFF
clone_size: .
d_call: TRBD2
v_call: TRBV5-1
j_call: TRBJ2-1

cdr3_nt: TGTGCCAGCAGCTTGACTTACGACTCCTACGAGCAGTACTTC
cdr3_aa: CASSLTYDSYEQYF
clone_size: .
d_call: .
v_call: TRBV11-2
j_call: TRBJ2-7

cdr3_nt: TGCAGCGTCAAGGACGGGAATCAGCCCCAGCATTTT
cdr3_aa: CSVKDGNQPQHF
clone_size: few
d_call: .
v_call: TRBV29-1
j_call: TRBJ1-5

cdr3_nt: TGCAGCGTTAGGCCAGGGGGGGTCGACACTGAAGCTTTCTTT
cdr3_aa: CSVRPGGVDTEAFF
clone_size: .
d_call: TRBD1
v_call: TRBV29-1
j_call: TRBJ1-1

cdr3_nt: TGTGCCAGCACCCCTTGGGTCGGCAGGACTAGCGGCTCCTACAATGAGCAGTTCTTC
cdr3_aa: CASTPWVGRTSGSYNEQFF
clone_size: .
d_call: TRBD2
v_call: TRBV28
j_call: TRBJ2-1

cdr3_nt: TGTGCCAGCAGTCTTAGCGGGAGAGGGTCCTACAATGAGCAGTTCTTC
cdr3_aa: CASSLSGRGSYNEQFF
clone_size: .
d_call: TRBD2
v_call: TRBV27
j_call: TRBJ2-1

cdr3_nt: TGCGCCAGCAGCTTTCGGGGACTGGGCACAGATACGCAGTATTTT
cdr3_aa: CASSFRGLGTDTQYF
clone_size: .
d_call: .
v_call: TRBV5-1
j_call: TRBJ2-3

cdr3_nt: TGTGCCAGCAGAGACTCCCCGTACGAGCAGTACTTC
cdr3_aa: CASRDSPYEQYF
clone_size: .
d_call: .
v_call: TRBV2
j_call: TRBJ2-7

cdr3_nt: TGTGCCAGCAGTTCGGACAGGTGGAATCAGCCCCAGCATTTT
cdr3_aa: CASSSDRWNQPQHF
clone_size: .
d_call: TRBD1
v_call: TRBV28
j_call: TRBJ1-5

cdr3_nt: TGTGCCAGCAGTACCGGACAGGGTAGCACAGATACGCAGTATTTT
cdr3_aa: CASSTGQGSTDTQYF
clone_size: .
d_call: TRBD1
v_call: TRBV27
j_call: TRBJ2-3

cdr3_nt: TGTGCCAGCAGCCCTCCGGGGGTCGCGTCCGAGCAGTACTTC
cdr3_aa: CASSPPGVASEQYF
clone_size: .
d_call: .
v_call: TRBV28
j_call: TRBJ2-7

cdr3_nt: TGTGCCAGCAGTGAAGGACAGGGGCCCTCCTACGAGCAGTACTTC
cdr3_aa: CASSEGQGPSYEQYF
clone_size: .
d_call: TRBD1
v_call: TRBV25-1
j_call: TRBJ2-7

cdr3_nt: TGTGCCAGCAGTCCGGGACTAGGGGGCTACGAGCAGTACTTC
cdr3_aa: CASSPGLGGYEQYF
clone_size: once
d_call: TRBD2
v_call: TRBV6-5
j_call: TRBJ2-7

cdr3_nt: TGTGCCACCGGCAGGGATGACGAGCAGTACTTC
cdr3_aa: CATGRDDEQYF
clone_size: .
d_call: .
v_call: TRBV19
j_call: TRBJ2-7

cdr3_nt: TGTGCCAGACCCCGCGAAGGCTCGGCTCAGCCCCAGCATTTT
cdr3_aa: CARPREGSAQPQHF
clone_size: .
d_call: .
v_call: TRBV6-4
j_call: TRBJ1-5

cdr3_nt: TGTGCCAGCAGTGGGAAGTCAGTGAATGAAAAACTGTTTTTT
cdr3_aa: CASSGKSVNEKLFF
clone_size: .
d_call: .
v_call: TRBV2
j_call: TRBJ1-4